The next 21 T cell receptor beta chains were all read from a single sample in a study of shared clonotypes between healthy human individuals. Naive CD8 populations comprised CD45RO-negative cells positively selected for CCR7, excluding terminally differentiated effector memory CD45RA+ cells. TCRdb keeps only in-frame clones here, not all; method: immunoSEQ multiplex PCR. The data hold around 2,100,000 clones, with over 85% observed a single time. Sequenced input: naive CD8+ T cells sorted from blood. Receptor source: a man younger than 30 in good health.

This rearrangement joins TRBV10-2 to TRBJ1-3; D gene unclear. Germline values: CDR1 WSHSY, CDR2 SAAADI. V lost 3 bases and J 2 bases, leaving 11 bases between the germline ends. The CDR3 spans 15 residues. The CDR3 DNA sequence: TGCGCCAGCAGTGACTTGTGGGCGGCTGGAAACACCATATATTTT. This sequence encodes CASSDLWAAGNTIYF.

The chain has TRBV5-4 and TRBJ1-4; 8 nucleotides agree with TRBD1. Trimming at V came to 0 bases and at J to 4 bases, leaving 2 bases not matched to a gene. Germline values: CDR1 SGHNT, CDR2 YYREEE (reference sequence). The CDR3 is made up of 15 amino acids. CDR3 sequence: CASSLEGQDNEKLFF. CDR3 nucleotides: TGTGCCAGCAGCTTGGAGGGACAGGATAATGAAAAACTGTTTTTT.

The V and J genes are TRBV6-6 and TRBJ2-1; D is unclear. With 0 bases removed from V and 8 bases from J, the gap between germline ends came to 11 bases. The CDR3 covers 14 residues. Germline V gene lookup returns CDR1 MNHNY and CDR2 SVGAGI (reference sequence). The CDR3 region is CASSYSTPGDEQFF. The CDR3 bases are TGTGCCAGCAGTTACTCGACCCCTGGGGATGAGCAGTTCTTC.

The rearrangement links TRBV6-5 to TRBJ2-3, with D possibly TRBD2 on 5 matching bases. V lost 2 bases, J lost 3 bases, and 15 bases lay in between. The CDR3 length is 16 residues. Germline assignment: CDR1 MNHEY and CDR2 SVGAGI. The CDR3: CASSYLAAVGTDTQYF. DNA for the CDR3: TGTGCCAGCAGTTACCTCGCAGCGGTGGGGACAGATACGCAGTATTTT.

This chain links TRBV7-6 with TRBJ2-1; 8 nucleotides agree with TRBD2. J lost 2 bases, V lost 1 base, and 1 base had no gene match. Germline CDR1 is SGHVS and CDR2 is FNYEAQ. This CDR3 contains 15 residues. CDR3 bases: TGTGCCAGCAGCTTAGTGGGACTAGCCTACAATGAGCAGTTCTTC. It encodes CASSLVGLAYNEQFF.

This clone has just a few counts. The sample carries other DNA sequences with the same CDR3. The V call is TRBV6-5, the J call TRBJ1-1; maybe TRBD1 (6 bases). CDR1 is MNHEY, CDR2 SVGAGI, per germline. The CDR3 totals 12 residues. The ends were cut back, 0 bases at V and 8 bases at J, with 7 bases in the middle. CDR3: CASSYSTGEAFF. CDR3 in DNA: TGTGCCAGCAGTTACTCTACAGGGGAAGCTTTCTTT.

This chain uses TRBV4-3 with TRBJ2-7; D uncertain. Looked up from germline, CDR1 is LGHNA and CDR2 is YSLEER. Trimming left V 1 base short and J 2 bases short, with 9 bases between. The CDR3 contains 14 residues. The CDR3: CASSQAGDTYEQYF. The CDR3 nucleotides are TGCGCCAGCAGCCAAGCGGGCGATACCTACGAGCAGTACTTC.

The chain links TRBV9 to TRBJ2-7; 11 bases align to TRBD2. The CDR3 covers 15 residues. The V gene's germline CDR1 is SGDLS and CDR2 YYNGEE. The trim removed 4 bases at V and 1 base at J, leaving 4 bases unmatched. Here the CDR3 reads CASSISGGDSYEQYF. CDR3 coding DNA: TGTGCCAGCAGCATTAGCGGGGGGGATTCCTACGAGCAGTACTTC.

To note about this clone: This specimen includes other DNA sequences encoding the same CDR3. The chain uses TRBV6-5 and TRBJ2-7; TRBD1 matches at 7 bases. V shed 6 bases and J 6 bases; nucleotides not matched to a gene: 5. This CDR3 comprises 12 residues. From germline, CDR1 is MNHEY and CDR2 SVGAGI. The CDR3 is CASSTGVGEQYF. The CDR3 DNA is TGTGCCAGCAGCACAGGGGTCGGCGAGCAGTACTTC.

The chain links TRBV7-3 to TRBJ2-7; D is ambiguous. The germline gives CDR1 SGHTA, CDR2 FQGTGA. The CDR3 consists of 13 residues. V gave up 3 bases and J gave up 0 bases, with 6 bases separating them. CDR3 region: CASSFGGSYEQYF. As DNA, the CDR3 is TGTGCCAGCAGCTTCGGCGGCTCCTACGAGCAGTACTTC.

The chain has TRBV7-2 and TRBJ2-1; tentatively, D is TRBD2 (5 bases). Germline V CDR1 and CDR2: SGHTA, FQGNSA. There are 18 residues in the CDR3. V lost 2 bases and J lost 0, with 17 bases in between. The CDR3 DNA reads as TGTGCCAGCAGCTTATACGGTCAGGCGGGCGGCTCCTACAATGAGCAGTTCTTC. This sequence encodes CASSLYGQAGGSYNEQFF.

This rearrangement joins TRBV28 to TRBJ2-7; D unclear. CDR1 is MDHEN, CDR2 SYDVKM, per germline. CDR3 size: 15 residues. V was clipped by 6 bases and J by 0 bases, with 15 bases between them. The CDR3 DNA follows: TGTGCCAGCAGCTCCCAGTTAGGCAGCTCCTACGAGCAGTACTTC. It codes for CASSSQLGSSYEQYF.

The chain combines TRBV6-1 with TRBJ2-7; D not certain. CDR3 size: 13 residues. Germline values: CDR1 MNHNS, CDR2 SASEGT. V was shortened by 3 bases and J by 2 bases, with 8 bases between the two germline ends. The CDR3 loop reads CASSDSMPYEQYF. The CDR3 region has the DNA TGTGCCAGCAGTGACAGCATGCCCTACGAGCAGTACTTC.

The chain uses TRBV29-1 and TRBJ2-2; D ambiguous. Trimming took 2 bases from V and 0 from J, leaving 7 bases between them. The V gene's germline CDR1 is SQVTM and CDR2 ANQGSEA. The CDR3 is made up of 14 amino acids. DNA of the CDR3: TGCAGCGTTGAAAGTTCTACGAACACCGGGGAGCTGTTTTTT. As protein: CSVESSTNTGELFF.

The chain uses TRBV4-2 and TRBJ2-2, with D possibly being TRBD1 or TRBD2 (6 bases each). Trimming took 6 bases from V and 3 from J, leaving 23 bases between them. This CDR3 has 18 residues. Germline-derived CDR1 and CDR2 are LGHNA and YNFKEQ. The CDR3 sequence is CASSPTGFGGEDTGELFF. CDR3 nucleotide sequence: TGTGCCAGCAGTCCAACTGGGTTCGGGGGCGAGGACACCGGGGAGCTGTTTTTT.

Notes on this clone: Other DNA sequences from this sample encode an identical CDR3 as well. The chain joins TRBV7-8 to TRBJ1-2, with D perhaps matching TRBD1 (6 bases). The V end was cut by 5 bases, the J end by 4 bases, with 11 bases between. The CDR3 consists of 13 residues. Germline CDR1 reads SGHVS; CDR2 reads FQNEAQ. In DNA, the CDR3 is TGTGCCAGCAGCCCGGACAGTGGCTATGGCTACACCTTC. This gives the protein CASSPDSGYGYTF.

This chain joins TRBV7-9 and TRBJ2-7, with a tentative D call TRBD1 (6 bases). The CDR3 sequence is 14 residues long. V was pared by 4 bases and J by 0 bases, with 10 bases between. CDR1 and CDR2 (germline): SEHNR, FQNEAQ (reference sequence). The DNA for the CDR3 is TGTGCCAGCAGCTCGGGACACAGCTCCTACGAGCAGTACTTC. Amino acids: CASSSGHSSYEQYF. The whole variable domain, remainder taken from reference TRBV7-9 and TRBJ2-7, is DTGVSQNPRHKITKRGQNVTFRCDPISEHNRLYWYRQTLGQGPEFLTYFQNEAQLEKSRLLSDRFSAERPKGSFSTLEIQRTEQGDSAMYLCASSSGHSSYEQYFGPGTRLTVT.

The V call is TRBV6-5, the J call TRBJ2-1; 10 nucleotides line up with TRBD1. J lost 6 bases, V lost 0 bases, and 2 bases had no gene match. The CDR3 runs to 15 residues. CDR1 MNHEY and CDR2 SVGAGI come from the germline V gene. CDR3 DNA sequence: TGTGCCAGCAGTTACTCGGGACAGGGGTTCAATGAGCAGTTCTTC. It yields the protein CASSYSGQGFNEQFF.

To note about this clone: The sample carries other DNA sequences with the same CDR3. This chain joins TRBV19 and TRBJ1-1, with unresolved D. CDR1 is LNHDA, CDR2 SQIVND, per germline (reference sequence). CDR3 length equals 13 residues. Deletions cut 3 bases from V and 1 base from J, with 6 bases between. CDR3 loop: CASSIFQNTEAFF. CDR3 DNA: TGTGCCAGTAGTATTTTTCAGAACACTGAAGCTTTCTTT.

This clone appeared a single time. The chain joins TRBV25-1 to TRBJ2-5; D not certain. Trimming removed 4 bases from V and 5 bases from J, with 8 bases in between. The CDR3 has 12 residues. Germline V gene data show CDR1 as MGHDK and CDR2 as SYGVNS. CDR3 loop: CASSGEGETQYF. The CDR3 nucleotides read TGTGCCAGCAGTGGGGAAGGGGAGACCCAGTACTTC.

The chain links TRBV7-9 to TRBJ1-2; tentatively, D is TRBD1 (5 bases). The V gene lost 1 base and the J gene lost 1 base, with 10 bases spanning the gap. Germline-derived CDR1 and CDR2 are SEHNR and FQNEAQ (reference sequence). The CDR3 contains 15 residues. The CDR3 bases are TGTGCCAGCAGCTTAGTTTCAGGGATTAACTATGGCTACACCTTC. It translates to CASSLVSGINYGYTF.